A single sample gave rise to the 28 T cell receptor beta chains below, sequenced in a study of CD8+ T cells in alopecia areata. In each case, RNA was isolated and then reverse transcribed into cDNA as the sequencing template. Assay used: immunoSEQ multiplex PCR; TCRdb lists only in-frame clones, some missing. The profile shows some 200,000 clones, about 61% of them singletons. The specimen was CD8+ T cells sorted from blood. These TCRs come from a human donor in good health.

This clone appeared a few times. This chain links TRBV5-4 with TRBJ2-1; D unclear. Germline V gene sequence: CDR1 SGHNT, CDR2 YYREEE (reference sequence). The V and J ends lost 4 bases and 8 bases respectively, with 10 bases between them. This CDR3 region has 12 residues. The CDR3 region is CASSGSSYEQFF. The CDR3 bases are TGTGCCAGCAGCGGTAGCAGTTATGAGCAGTTCTTC.

CDR3: CASSAPVAGNTIYF. Here the CDR3 DNA reads TGTGCCAGCAGTGCCCCAGTGGCTGGAAACACCATATATTTT. The rearrangement links TRBV2 to TRBJ1-3; D gene unclear. The germline CDR1 and CDR2 sequences are SNHLY and FYNNEI. Trimming took 4 bases from V and 2 from J, leaving 9 bases between them. The CDR3 sequence is 14 residues long. Full variable domain (rest looked up from reference TRBV2 and TRBJ1-3): EPEVTQTPSHQVTQMGQEVILRCVPISNHLYFYWYRQILGQKVEFLVSFYNNEISEKSEIFDDQFSVERPDGSNFTLKIRSTKLEDSAMYFCASSAPVAGNTIYFGEGSWLTVV.

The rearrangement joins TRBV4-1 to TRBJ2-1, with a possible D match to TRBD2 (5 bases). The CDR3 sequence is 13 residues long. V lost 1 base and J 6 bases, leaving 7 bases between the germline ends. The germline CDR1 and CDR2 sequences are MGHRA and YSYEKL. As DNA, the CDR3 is TGCGCCAGCAGCCAAGGGGAGCTCAATGAGCAGTTCTTC. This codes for CASSQGELNEQFF.

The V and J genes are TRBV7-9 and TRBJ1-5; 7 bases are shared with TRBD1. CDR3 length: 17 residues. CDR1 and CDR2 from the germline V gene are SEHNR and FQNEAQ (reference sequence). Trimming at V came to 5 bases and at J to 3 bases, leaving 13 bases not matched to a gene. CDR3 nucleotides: TGTGCCAGCAGCCCCGACAGGGATGTGAGCTCCAATCAGCCCCAGCATTTT. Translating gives CASSPDRDVSSNQPQHF. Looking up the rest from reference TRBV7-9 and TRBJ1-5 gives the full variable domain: DTGVSQNPRHKITKRGQNVTFRCDPISEHNRLYWYRQTLGQGPEFLTYFQNEAQLEKSRLLSDRFSAERPKGSFSTLEIQRTEQGDSAMYLCASSPDRDVSSNQPQHFGDGTRLSIL.

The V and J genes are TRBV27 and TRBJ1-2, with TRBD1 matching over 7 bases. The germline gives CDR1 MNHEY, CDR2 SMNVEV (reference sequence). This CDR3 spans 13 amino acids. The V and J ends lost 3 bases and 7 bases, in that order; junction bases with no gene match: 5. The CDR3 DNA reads TGTGCCAGCAGTTTCGGACAGGCCACTGGCTACACCTTC. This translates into CASSFGQATGYTF.

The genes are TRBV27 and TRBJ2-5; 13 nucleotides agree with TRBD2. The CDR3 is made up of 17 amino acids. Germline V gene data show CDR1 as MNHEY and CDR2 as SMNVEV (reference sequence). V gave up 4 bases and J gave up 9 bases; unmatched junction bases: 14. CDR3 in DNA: TGTGCCAGCAGTTCAGGACTAGCGGGGGATGTAGGGGGTCCCCAGTACTTC. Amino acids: CASSSGLAGDVGGPQYF.

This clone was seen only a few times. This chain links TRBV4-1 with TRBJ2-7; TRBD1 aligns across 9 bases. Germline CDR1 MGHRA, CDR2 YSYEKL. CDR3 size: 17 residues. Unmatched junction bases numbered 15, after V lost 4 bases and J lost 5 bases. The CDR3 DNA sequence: TGCGCCAGCAGCCCCTCCCCTTCCGGGACAGGGTACCACGAGCAGTACTTC. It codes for CASSPSPSGTGYHEQYF.

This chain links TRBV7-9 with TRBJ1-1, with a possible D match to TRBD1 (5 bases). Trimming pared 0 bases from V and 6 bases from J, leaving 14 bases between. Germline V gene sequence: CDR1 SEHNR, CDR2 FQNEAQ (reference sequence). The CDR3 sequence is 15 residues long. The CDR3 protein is CASSLALAGWAEAFF. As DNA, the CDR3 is TGTGCCAGCAGCTTAGCGTTGGCAGGGTGGGCTGAAGCTTTCTTT. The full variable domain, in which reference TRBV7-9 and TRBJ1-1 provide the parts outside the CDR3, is DTGVSQNPRHKITKRGQNVTFRCDPISEHNRLYWYRQTLGQGPEFLTYFQNEAQLEKSRLLSDRFSAERPKGSFSTLEIQRTEQGDSAMYLCASSLALAGWAEAFFGQGTRLTVV.

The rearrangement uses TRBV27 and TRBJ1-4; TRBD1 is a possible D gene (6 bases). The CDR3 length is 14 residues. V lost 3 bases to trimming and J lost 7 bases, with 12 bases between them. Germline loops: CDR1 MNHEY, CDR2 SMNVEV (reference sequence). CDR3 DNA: TGTGCCAGCAGTTTGGCCGGGGGCCGTGAAAAACTGTTTTTT. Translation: CASSLAGGREKLFF. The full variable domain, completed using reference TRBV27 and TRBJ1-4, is EAQVTQNPRYLITVTGKKLTVTCSQNMNHEYMSWYRQDPGLGLRQIYYSMNVEVTDKGDVPEGYKVSRKEKRNFPLILESPSPNQTSLYFCASSLAGGREKLFFGSGTQLSVL.

CDR3: CASSQGTGVADTQYF. DNA of the CDR3: TGCGCCAGCAGCCAAGGGACAGGGGTGGCAGATACGCAGTATTTT. The rearrangement links TRBV4-1 to TRBJ2-3, with 9 bases that match TRBD1. Trimming took 1 base from V and 4 from J; bases not matched to a gene: 3. CDR3 length equals 15 residues. Germline CDR1 MGHRA, CDR2 YSYEKL.

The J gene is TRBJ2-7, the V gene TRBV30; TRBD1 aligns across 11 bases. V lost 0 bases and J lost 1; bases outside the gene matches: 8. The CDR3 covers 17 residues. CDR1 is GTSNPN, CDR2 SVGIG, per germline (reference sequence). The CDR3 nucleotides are TGTGCCTGGAGTGTTCAAGATGGACAGGGGGCTTCCTACGAGCAGTACTTC. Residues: CAWSVQDGQGASYEQYF.

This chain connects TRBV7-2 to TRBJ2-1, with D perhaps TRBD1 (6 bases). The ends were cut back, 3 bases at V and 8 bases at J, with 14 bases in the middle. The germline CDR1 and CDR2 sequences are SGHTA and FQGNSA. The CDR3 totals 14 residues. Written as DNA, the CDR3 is TGTGCCAGCAGCTTGGACAGCTCCGAGGATGAGCAGTTCTTC. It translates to CASSLDSSEDEQFF.

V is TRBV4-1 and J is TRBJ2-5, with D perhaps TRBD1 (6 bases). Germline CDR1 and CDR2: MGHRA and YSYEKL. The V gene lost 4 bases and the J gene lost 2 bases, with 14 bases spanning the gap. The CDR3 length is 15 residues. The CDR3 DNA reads TGCGCCAGCAGCCGCCACGTAGGACAGCAAGAGACCCAGTACTTC. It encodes CASSRHVGQQETQYF.

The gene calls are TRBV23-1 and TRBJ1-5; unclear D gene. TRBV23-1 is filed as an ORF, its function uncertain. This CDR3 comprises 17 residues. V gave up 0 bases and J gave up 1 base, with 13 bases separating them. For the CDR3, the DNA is TGCGCCAGCAGTCAATCGGTAGCAGGCGTAAGCAATCAGCCCCAGCATTTT. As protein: CASSQSVAGVSNQPQHF.

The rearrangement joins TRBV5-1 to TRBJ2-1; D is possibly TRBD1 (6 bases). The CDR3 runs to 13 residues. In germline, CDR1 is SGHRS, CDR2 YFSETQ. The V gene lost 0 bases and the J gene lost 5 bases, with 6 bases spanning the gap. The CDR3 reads CASSLEGDNEQFF. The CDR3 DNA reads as TGCGCCAGCAGCTTGGAGGGGGACAATGAGCAGTTCTTC.

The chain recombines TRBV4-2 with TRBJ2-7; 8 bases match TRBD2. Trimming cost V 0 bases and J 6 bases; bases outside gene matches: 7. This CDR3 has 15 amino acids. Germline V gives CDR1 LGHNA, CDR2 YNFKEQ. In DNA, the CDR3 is TGTGCCAGCAGCCAAGATCGCGGTAGCGGGGTCGAGCAGTACTTC. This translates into CASSQDRGSGVEQYF.

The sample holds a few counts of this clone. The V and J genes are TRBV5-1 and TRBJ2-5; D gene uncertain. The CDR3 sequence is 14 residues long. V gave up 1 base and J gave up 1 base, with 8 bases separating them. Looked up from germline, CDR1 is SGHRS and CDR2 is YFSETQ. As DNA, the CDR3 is TGCGCCAGCAGCTTGTCGGTGGGCCAAGAGACCCAGTACTTC. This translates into CASSLSVGQETQYF.

CDR3 residues: CASSPSGPLEDRVPYEQYF. In nucleotides, the CDR3 is TGTGCCAGCAGCCCTAGTGGGCCCCTTGAGGACAGGGTCCCCTACGAGCAGTACTTC. The chain uses TRBV11-2 and TRBJ2-7, with TRBD1 matching over 8 bases. The junction had 20 bases not matched to a gene; V was cut back by 5 bases and J by 2 bases. This CDR3 has 19 amino acids. CDR1 is SGHAT, CDR2 FQNNGV, per germline.

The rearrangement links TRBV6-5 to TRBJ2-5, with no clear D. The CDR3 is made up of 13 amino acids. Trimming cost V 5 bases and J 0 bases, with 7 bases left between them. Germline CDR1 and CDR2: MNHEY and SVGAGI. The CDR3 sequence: CASSPGYQETQYF. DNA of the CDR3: TGTGCCAGCAGTCCCGGCTACCAAGAGACCCAGTACTTC.

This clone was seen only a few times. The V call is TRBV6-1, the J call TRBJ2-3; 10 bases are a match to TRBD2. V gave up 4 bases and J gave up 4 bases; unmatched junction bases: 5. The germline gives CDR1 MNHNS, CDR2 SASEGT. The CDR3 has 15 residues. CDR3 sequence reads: CASSVKRGGPDTQYF. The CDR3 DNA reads TGTGCCAGCAGTGTCAAGCGGGGGGGCCCAGATACGCAGTATTTT.

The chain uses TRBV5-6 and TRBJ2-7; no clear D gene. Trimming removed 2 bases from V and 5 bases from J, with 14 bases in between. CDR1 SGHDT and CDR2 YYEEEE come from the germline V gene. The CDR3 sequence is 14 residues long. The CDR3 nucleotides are TGTGCCAGCAGCTTCTGGCCCTCCTCAGACGAGCAGTACTTC. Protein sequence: CASSFWPSSDEQYF.

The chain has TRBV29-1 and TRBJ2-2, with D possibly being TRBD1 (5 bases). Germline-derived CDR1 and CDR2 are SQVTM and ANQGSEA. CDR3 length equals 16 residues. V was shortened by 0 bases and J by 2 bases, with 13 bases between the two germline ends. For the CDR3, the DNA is TGCAGCGTTGAAGATGGGCAGGGATCCAACACCGGGGAGCTGTTTTTT. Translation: CSVEDGQGSNTGELFF.

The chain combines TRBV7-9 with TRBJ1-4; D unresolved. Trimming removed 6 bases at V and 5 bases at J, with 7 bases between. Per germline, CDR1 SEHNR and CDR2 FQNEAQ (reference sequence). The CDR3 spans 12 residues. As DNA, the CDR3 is TGTGCCAGCAGACGAAGAAATGAAAAACTGTTTTTT. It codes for CASRRRNEKLFF.

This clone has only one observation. CDR3 in amino acids: CASSLPGGEKTQYF. The CDR3 DNA reads as TGCGCCAGCAGCCTCCCGGGCGGGGAAAAGACCCAGTACTTC. The chain joins TRBV4-1 to TRBJ2-5; weak D call: TRBD2 (6 bases). V was clipped by 4 bases and J by 6 bases, with 15 bases between them. The length of the CDR3 is 14 residues. Germline assignment: CDR1 MGHRA and CDR2 YSYEKL.

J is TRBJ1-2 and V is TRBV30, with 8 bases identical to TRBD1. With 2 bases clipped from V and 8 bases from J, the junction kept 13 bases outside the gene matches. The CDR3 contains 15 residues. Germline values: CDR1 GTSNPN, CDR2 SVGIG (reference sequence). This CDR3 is CAWSPPQGAFRGYTF. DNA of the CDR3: TGTGCCTGGAGTCCCCCCCAGGGGGCGTTTAGGGGCTACACCTTC.

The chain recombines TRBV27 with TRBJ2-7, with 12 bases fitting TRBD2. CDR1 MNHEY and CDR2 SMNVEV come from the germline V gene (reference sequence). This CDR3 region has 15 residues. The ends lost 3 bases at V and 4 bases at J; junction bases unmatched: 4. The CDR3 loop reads CASSFASGGAYEQYF. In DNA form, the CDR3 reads TGTGCCAGCAGTTTTGCTAGCGGGGGGGCGTACGAGCAGTACTTC.

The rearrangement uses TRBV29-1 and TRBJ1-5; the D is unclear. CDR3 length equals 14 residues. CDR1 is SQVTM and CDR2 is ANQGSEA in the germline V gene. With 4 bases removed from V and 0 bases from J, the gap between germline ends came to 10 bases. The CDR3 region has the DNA TGCAGCGTTGTAACGGGCAATAGCAATCAGCCCCAGCATTTT. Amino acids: CSVVTGNSNQPQHF.

The CDR3 here is CSVEGDSYEQYF. The CDR3 coding sequence is TGCAGCGTCGAGGGGGACAGCTACGAGCAGTACTTC. The genes are TRBV29-1 and TRBJ2-7, with TRBD1 matching 7 bases. V was clipped by 6 bases and J by 3 bases; unmatched bases: 5. There are 12 residues in the CDR3. The germline V gene encodes CDR1 SQVTM and CDR2 ANQGSEA.